This TCR beta chain derives from a study of blood T cell repertoires in COVID-19. Study information: Donors in the United States, Italy and Spain gave samples during acute or convalescent COVID-19. Nucleic acid was either cDNA or gDNA, and it came from T cells, B-cell-depleted T cells, or PBMCs.

There are 17 residues in the CDR3. From germline, CDR1 is WNHNN and CDR2 SYGVQD (reference sequence). V trimming: 0 bases; J trimming: 1 base; junction bases outside the gene matches: 8. Authors' analysis steps: It was from reference gene primer amplification that nucleated cell counts were estimated. Clones were read by immunoSEQ multiplex PCR, and TCRdb kept only the in-frame ones, dropping some. V, J and clone size are those of that table, while D and trimming were read from the DNA. The sample carries about 330,000 clones, about 90% recorded once. Sequenced material: PBMCs or T cells enriched from blood (not recorded which). The rearrangement joins TRBV10-1 to TRBJ1-1, with 7 bases identical to TRBD1. The TCR originated in a woman younger than 45 who had recovered from COVID-19. The CDR3 is CASSESTGPGWNTEAFF. The CDR3 DNA reads TGCGCCAGCAGTGAGTCGACAGGGCCTGGATGGAACACTGAAGCTTTCTTT.